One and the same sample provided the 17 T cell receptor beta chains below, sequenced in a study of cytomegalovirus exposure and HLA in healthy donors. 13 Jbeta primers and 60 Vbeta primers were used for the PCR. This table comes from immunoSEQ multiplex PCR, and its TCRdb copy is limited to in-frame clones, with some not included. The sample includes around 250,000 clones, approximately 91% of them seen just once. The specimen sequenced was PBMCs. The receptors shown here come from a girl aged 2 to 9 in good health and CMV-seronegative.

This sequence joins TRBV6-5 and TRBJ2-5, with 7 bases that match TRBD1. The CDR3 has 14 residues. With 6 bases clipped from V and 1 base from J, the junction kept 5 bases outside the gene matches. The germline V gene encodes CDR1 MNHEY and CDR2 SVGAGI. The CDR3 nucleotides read TGTGCCAGCAGCATCACAGGGGTCCAAGAGACCCAGTACTTC. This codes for CASSITGVQETQYF.

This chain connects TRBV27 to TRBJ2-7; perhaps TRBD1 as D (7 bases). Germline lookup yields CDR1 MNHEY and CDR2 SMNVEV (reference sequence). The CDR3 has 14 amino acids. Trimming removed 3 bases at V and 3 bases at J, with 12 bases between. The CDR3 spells CASSLAGGFYEQYF. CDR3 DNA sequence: TGTGCCAGCAGTTTGGCAGGGGGGTTCTACGAGCAGTACTTC.

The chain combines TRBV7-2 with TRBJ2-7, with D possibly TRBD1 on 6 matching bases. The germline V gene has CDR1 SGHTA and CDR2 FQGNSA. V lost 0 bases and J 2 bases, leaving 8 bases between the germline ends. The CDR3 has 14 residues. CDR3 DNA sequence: TGTGCCAGCAGCTTAGCGCAGGGGACCTACGAGCAGTACTTC. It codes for CASSLAQGTYEQYF.

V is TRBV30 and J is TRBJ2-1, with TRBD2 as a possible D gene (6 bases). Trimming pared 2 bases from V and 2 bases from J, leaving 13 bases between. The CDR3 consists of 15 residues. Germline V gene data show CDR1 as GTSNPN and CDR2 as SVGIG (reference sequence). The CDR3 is CAWSPAGRTYNEQFF. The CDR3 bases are TGTGCCTGGAGTCCGGCGGGGCGGACCTACAATGAGCAGTTCTTC.

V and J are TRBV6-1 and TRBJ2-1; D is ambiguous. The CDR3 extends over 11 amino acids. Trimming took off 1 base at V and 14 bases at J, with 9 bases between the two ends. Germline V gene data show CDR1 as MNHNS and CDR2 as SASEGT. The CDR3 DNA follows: TGTGCCAGCAGTGAAGGACTCCCAGAGTTCTTC. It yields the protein CASSEGLPEFF.

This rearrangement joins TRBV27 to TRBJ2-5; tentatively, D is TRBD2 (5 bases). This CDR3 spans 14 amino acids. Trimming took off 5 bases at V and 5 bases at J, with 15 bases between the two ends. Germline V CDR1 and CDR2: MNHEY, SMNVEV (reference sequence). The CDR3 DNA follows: TGTGCCAGCAGTCATTCGGTCCGGAGGGAGACCCAGTACTTC. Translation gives CASSHSVRRETQYF.

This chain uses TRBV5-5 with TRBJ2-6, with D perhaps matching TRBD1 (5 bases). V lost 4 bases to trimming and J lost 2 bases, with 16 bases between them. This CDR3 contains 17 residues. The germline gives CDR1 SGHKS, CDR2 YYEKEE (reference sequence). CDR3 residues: CASSDVGVTPGANVLTF. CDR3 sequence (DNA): TGTGCCAGCAGCGACGTAGGGGTAACCCCTGGGGCCAACGTCCTGACTTTC. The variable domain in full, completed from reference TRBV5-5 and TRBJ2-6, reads DAGVTQSPTHLIKTRGQQVTLRCSPISGHKSVSWYQQVLGQGPQFIFQYYEKEERGRGNFPDRFSARQFPNYSSELNVNALLLGDSALYLCASSDVGVTPGANVLTFGAGSRLTVL.

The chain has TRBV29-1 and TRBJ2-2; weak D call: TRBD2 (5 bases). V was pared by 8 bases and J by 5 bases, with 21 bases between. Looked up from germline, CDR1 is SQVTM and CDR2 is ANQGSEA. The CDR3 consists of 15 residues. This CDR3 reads CSPWESLRGTGELFF. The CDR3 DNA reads TGCAGCCCTTGGGAAAGCCTTCGAGGGACCGGGGAGCTGTTTTTT.

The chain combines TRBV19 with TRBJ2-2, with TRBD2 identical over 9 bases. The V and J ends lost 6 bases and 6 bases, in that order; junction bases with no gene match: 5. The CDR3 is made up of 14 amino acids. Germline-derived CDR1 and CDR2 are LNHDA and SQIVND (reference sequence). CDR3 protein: CASSLAGLAGELFF. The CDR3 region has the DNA TGTGCCAGTAGCCTAGCGGGGCTTGCCGGGGAGCTGTTTTTT.

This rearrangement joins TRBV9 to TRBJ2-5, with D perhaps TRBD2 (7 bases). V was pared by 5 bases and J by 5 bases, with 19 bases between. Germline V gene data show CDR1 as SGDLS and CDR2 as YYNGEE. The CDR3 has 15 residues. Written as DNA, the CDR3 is TGTGCCAGCAGTTTGGGGAGGGGGGGCTTGGAGACCCAGTACTTC. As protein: CASSLGRGGLETQYF.

The CDR3 sequence is CSVRGQGGIVFAQYF. CDR3 in DNA: TGCAGCGTTAGGGGACAGGGTGGGATAGTTTTTGCCCAGTACTTC. The chain joins TRBV29-1 to TRBJ2-5, with 9 positions matching TRBD1. Germline CDR1 reads SQVTM; CDR2 reads ANQGSEA. This CDR3 region has 15 residues. After removal of 5 bases from V and 9 bases from J, the junction contained 16 bases not matched to a gene. Full variable domain (missing parts from reference TRBV29-1 and TRBJ2-5): SAVISQKPSRDICQRGTSLTIQCQVDSQVTMMFWYRQQPGQSLTLIATANQGSEATYESGFVIDKFPISRPNLTFSTLTVSNMSPEDSSIYLCSVRGQGGIVFAQYFGPGTRLLVL.

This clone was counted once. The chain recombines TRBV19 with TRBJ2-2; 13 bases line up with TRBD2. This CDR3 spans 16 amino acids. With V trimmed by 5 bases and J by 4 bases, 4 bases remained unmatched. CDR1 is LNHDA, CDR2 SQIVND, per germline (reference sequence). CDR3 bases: TGTGCCAGTAGTCGACTAGCGGGGGGCCCCACCGGGGAGCTGTTTTTT. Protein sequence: CASSRLAGGPTGELFF.

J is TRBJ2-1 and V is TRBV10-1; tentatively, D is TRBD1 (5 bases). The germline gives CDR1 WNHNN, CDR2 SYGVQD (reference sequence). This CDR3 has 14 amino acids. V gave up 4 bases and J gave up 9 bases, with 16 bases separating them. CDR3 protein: CASSGSQGYGEQFF. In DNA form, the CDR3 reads TGCGCCAGCAGTGGATCTCAGGGATATGGTGAGCAGTTCTTC.

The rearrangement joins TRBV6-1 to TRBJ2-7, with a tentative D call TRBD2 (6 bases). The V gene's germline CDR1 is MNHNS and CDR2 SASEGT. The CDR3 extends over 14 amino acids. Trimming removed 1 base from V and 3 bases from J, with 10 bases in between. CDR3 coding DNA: TGTGCCAGCAGTGAAGGACTAGGTAACTACGAGCAGTACTTC. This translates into CASSEGLGNYEQYF.

The chain's CDR3 is CASSDTGINQPQHF. In DNA form, the CDR3 reads TGTGCCAGCAGTGACACAGGGATCAATCAGCCCCAGCATTTT. V and J are TRBV25-1 and TRBJ1-5, with D tentatively TRBD1 (6 bases). CDR1 is MGHDK and CDR2 is SYGVNS in the germline V gene. The V end was cut by 3 bases, the J end by 3 bases, with 9 bases between. The CDR3 length is 14 residues. Full variable domain (remainder filled in from reference TRBV25-1 and TRBJ1-5): EADIYQTPRYLVIGTGKKITLECSQTMGHDKMYWYQQDPGMELHLIHYSYGVNSTEKGDLSSESTVSRIRTEHFPLTLESARPSHTSQYLCASSDTGINQPQHFGDGTRLSIL.

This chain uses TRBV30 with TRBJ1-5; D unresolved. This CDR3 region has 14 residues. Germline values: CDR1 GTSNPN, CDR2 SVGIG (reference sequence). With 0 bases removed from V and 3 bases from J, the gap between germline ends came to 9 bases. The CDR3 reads CAWSVRRNNQPQHF. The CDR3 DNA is TGTGCCTGGAGTGTACGGCGGAACAATCAGCCCCAGCATTTT.

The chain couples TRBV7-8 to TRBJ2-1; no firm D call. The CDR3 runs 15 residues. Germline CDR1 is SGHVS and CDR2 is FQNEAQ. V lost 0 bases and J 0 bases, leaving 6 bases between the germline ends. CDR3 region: CASSLALSSYNEQFF. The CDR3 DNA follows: TGTGCCAGCAGCTTAGCGCTCAGCTCCTACAATGAGCAGTTCTTC.